The 17 T cell receptor beta chains presented below share a single source sample, sequenced in a study of response to subunit inactivated influenza vaccine. TCRdb reanalysed the RT-PCR reads using MiXCR and keeps one entry per CDR3 protein. The sample consists of more than 450,000 distinct CDR3 sequences, about 11% of them appearing once. These data were also reused for a study on T cells expressing NK-cell markers. This second study notes: As the method of synthesis, 5'RACE template switching with UMIs yielded TCR beta cDNA.

The source was PBMCs from blood, collected on the day of vaccination. The source is a man aged 45-65 years who received an inactivated influenza vaccine.

This clonotype has at least ten counts. V and J are TRBV20-1 and TRBJ2-7; TRBD2 is a possible D gene (5 bases). Per germline, CDR1 DFQATT and CDR2 SNEGSKA (reference sequence). V gave up 6 bases and J gave up 4 bases, with 22 bases separating them. This CDR3 spans 15 amino acids. DNA of the CDR3: TGCAGTGCGCCCGTGTCTGGGCCAAGCGGTTACGAGCAGTACTTC. It codes for CSAPVSGPSGYEQYF.

This rearrangement joins TRBV3-1 to TRBJ1-6; D gene uncertain. Germline V lookup: CDR1 LGHDT, CDR2 YNNKEL (reference sequence). V lost 6 bases, J lost 7 bases, and 10 bases lay in between. The CDR3 runs to 13 residues. DNA for the CDR3: TGTGCCAGCAGTCCGATCGGCAATTCACCCCTCCACTTT. Residues: CASSPIGNSPLHF. Variable domain in full (rest from reference TRBV3-1 and TRBJ1-6): DTAVSQTPKYLVTQMGNDKSIKCEQNLGHDTMYWYKQDSKKFLKIMFSYNNKELIINETVPNRFSPKSPDKAHLNLHINSLELGDSAVYFCASSPIGNSPLHFGNGTRLTVT.

This clonotype has a handful of counts. The chain has TRBV7-2 and TRBJ2-7, with 7 positions matching TRBD2. The CDR3 is 15 residues long. Losses at the gene ends were 3 bases for V and 5 bases for J; bases not matched to a gene: 10. Germline lookup yields CDR1 SGHTA and CDR2 FQGNSA. The CDR3 sequence is CASSFEWREFNEQYF. For the CDR3, the DNA is TGTGCCAGCAGCTTTGAATGGCGGGAGTTCAACGAGCAGTACTTC.

V gene TRBV11-2 combines with J gene TRBJ1-1; possibly TRBD1 for D (5 bases). V was clipped by 5 bases and J by 6 bases, with 13 bases between them. This CDR3 has 13 residues. Germline loops: CDR1 SGHAT, CDR2 FQNNGV. The CDR3 reads CASSHTAGPEAFF. CDR3 DNA: TGTGCCAGCAGCCACACCGCGGGGCCTGAAGCTTTCTTT.

This clonotype showed up just a few times. V usage is TRBV5-1 and J usage is TRBJ2-1; possible D gene TRBD1, 6 bases. V lost 1 base and J lost 2, with 16 bases in between. Looked up from germline, CDR1 is SGHRS and CDR2 is YFSETQ. The CDR3 is 17 amino acids. The CDR3 region has the DNA TGCGCCAGCAGCTTGTTGGATCAGGGGTTCCCCTACAATGAGCAGTTCTTC. The encoded protein is CASSLLDQGFPYNEQFF.

J is TRBJ1-6 and V is TRBV7-8, with 8 positions matching TRBD1. The ends lost 5 bases at V and 7 bases at J; junction bases unmatched: 7. Per the germline V gene, CDR1 is SGHVS and CDR2 is FQNEAQ. CDR3 length: 15 amino acids. CDR3 sequence (DNA): TGTGCCAGCAGCCTACCAGGGGGCCGGAATTCACCCCTCCACTTT. Its protein product is CASSLPGGRNSPLHF.

Concerning this clonotype: This may arise from a read error, as a much more abundant clone is one base away. The chain uses TRBV12-3 or TRBV12-4 and TRBJ1-2; D is perhaps TRBD1 (5 bases). Trimming cost V 2 bases and J 4 bases, with 11 bases left between them. The CDR3 consists of 14 residues. The CDR3 region has the DNA TGTGCCAGCAGTTTACATGGGGCCAGCTATGGCTACACCTTC. It yields the protein CASSLHGASYGYTF.

This chain connects TRBV28 to TRBJ2-3; 8 bases align to TRBD1. V lost 5 bases to trimming and J lost 8 bases; unmatched junction nucleotides: 9. Germline loops: CDR1 MDHEN, CDR2 SYDVKM. CDR3 size: 14 residues. Here the CDR3 DNA reads TGTGCCAGCAGTATCACAGGGGGGAAGGGTACGCAGTATTTT. Translated: CASSITGGKGTQYF. Full variable domain (remainder filled in from reference TRBV28 and TRBJ2-3): DVKVTQSSRYLVKRTGEKVFLECVQDMDHENMFWYRQDPGLGLRLIYFSYDVKMKEKGDIPEGYSVSREKKERFSLILESASTNQTSMYLCASSITGGKGTQYFGPGTRLTVL.

This clonotype came up a few times. The chain joins TRBV6-5 to TRBJ1-5; D possibly corresponds to TRBD1 (6 bases). This CDR3 is built from 16 residues. V was shortened by 2 bases and J by 0 bases, with 11 bases between the two germline ends. Germline V CDR1 and CDR2: MNHEY, SVGAGI. The CDR3 reads CASSYPDSGSNQPQHF. DNA for the CDR3: TGTGCCAGCAGTTACCCGGACAGCGGTAGCAATCAGCCCCAGCATTTT.

The chain has TRBV5-5 and TRBJ1-5; D not resolved. This CDR3 has 13 amino acids. The ends were cut back, 1 base at V and 6 bases at J, with 8 bases in the middle. Germline CDR1 and CDR2: SGHKS and YYEKEE (reference sequence). The CDR3 DNA follows: TGTGCCAGCAGCTTGTGGTCAGGTCAGCCCCAGCATTTT. It is translated as CASSLWSGQPQHF.

About this clonotype: The junction and the germline gene differ at one end; a read error may be behind it. The chain recombines TRBV5-8 with TRBJ2-3, with 14 bases that match TRBD2. The germline V gene encodes CDR1 SGHTS and CDR2 YDEGEE. This CDR3 is 17 amino acids long. The CDR3 sequence is CASSLGLAGGSIDTQYF. In DNA, the CDR3 is TGTGCCAGCAGCTTAGGACTAGCGGGGGGAAGCATAGATACGCAGTATTTT.

This clonotype was detected a few times. The chain couples TRBV29-1 to TRBJ2-2; TRBD1 matches 7 bases. The germline CDR1 and CDR2 sequences are SQVTM and ANQGSEA. CDR3 length equals 15 residues. The V and J ends lost 1 base and 0 bases, in that order; junction bases with no gene match: 2. The CDR3, as DNA: TGCAGCGTTGAAGGGCAGGGGGCGAACACCGGGGAGCTGTTTTTT. Encoded protein: CSVEGQGANTGELFF.

This clonotype was seen a few times. The chain links TRBV7-9 to TRBJ2-3; D may match TRBD1 or TRBD2 (5 bases each). The CDR3 length is 15 residues. CDR1 and CDR2 (germline): SEHNR, FQNEAQ (reference sequence). The V end was cut by 4 bases, the J end by 2 bases, with 13 bases between. Here the CDR3 reads CASSSPGPYTDTQYF. In nucleotides, the CDR3 is TGTGCCAGCAGCTCGCCGGGACCGTACACAGATACGCAGTATTTT.

The table lists this clonotype with a few counts. The J gene is TRBJ2-5, the V gene TRBV20-1; D not certain. This CDR3 contains 14 residues. The V gene's germline CDR1 is DFQATT and CDR2 SNEGSKA (reference sequence). V was clipped by 2 bases and J by 9 bases, with 19 bases between them. This CDR3 is CSARLPGSRTSQYF. CDR3 DNA: TGCAGTGCTAGACTACCGGGCTCAAGGACGTCCCAGTACTTC.

The genes are TRBV10-1 and TRBJ2-3; 8 nucleotides match TRBD2. The CDR3 spans 15 residues. J gave up 4 bases and V 6 bases, and 9 bases lay outside the gene matches. The germline gives CDR1 WNHNN, CDR2 SYGVQD (reference sequence). The CDR3 is CASSPGGGLSDTQYF. CDR3 coding DNA: TGCGCCAGCAGCCCCGGGGGGGGCTTATCAGATACGCAGTATTTT.

J is TRBJ1-1 and V is TRBV7-2; 7 nucleotides line up with TRBD1. The length of the CDR3 is 14 residues. CDR1 is SGHTA, CDR2 FQGNSA, per germline. The trim removed 4 bases at V and 2 bases at J, leaving 4 bases unmatched. The CDR3 region has the DNA TGTGCCAGCAGCTCGGGACAGTATAACACTGAAGCTTTCTTT. This translates into CASSSGQYNTEAFF.

The J gene is TRBJ2-3, the V gene TRBV19, with TRBD2 identical over 11 bases. Germline V gene lookup returns CDR1 LNHDA and CDR2 SQIVND (reference sequence). The CDR3 has 17 residues. J was trimmed by 0 bases and V by 2 bases; bases with no gene match: 4. The CDR3 DNA follows: TGTGCCAGTAGTATAACGGCTAGCGGGAGGAGCACAGATACGCAGTATTTT. This gives the protein CASSITASGRSTDTQYF.